The subject of this entry is one TCR beta chain. The antigen is undetermined. The method was immunoSEQ multiplex PCR; TCRdb's version includes in-frame clones alone and lacks a portion of them. The sample yields more than 55,000 clones, approximately 82% seen once. The data derive from a study of a mutant IDH1 vaccine in newly diagnosed glioma. For the study at large: The initiation of vaccination occurred 4-6 weeks after radiotherapy alone, or with temozolomide cycles.

This sample's time point: week 5, during vaccination. With topical imiquimod, each dose of the vaccine consisted of 300 ug of mutant IDH1 20-mer peptide. The origin of this receptor is a woman under 30 with glioma. Some clones in this sample may be carry-over from other donors' samples. The material sequenced was PBMCs, taken from a glioma patient whose treatment included an IDH1 peptide vaccine.

In DNA form, the CDR3 reads TGTGCCAGCAGAACGGGAGGGCCGCTGGGCACCGGGGAGCTGTTTTTT. It codes for CASRTGGPLGTGELFF. V gene TRBV6-6 combines with J gene TRBJ2-2; 8 nucleotides align to TRBD2. The CDR3 consists of 16 residues. The V segment lost 6 bases and the J segment 4 bases; nucleotides outside the gene matches: 10. Germline V lookup: CDR1 MNHNY, CDR2 SVGAGI (reference sequence).